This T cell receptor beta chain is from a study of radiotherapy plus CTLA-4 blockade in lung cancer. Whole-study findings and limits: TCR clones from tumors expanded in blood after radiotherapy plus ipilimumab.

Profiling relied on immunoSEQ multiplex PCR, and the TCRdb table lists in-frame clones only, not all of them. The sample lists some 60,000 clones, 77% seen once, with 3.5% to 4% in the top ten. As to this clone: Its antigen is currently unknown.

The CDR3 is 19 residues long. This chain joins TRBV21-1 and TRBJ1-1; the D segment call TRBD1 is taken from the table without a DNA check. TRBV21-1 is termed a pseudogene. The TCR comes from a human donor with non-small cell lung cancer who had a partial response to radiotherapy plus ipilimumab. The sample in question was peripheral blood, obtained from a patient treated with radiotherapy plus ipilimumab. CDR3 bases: TGTGCCAGCAGCAAAGAGTGCTCGGGACAGGGGTACATGAACACTGAAGCTTTCTTT. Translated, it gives CASSKECSGQGYMNTEAFF.